This T cell receptor beta chain was captured by sequencing in a study of blood T cell repertoires in COVID-19. Turning to the study itself: Researchers got acute and convalescent COVID-19 samples from the United States, Italy and Spain. Sources were T cells, B-cell-depleted T cells, or PBMCs; the material itself was cDNA or gDNA.

Profiling relied on immunoSEQ multiplex PCR, and the TCRdb table lists in-frame clones only, not all of them. The data hold under 250,000 clones, with 80% to 85% observed a single time. Germline V CDR1 and CDR2: MNHNY, SVGAGI (reference sequence). This CDR3 spans 13 amino acids. Deletions cut 5 bases from V and 4 bases from J, with 12 bases between. The sequence was obtained from a man aged 50-60 years with active or convalescent COVID-19. This chain joins TRBV6-6 and TRBJ2-7, with D perhaps TRBD1 (5 bases). Sequenced material: peripheral blood. CDR3 region: CASSSRVSYEQYF. The CDR3 region has the DNA TGTGCCAGCAGTAGCAGGGTATCTTACGAGCAGTACTTC.